A single sample gave rise to the 18 T cell receptor beta chains below, sequenced in a study of shared clonotypes between healthy human individuals. Produced via immunoSEQ multiplex PCR; TCRdb's table is partial and in-frame only. The sample shows over 2 million clones, roughly 94% of them seen only once. The specimen sequenced was naive CD4+ T cells sorted from blood. Documented subset: CD45RA+ positively selected. All receptors derive from a man aged 18 to 29 in good health.

The chain joins TRBV29-1 to TRBJ1-2, with D unresolved. The V end lost 2 bases, the J end lost 8 bases, and 15 bases lay between the germline ends. Germline CDR1 SQVTM, CDR2 ANQGSEA. The CDR3 length is 13 residues. The CDR3 bases are TGCAGCGTTGAACGGGAGGGTCGAGACGGCTACACCTTC. This sequence encodes CSVEREGRDGYTF.

Worth noting for this clone: With a much larger clone just one base away, this may be a read error. The chain has TRBV5-1 and TRBJ1-4, with D uncertain. Trimming took off 3 bases at V and 6 bases at J, with 12 bases between the two ends. The CDR3 runs to 14 residues. Germline V gives CDR1 SGHRS, CDR2 YFSETQ. The CDR3: CASSSPGWDEKLFF. Here the CDR3 DNA reads TGCGCCAGCAGCTCCCCCGGATGGGATGAAAAACTGTTTTTT.

The V call is TRBV10-2, the J call TRBJ1-1, with D possibly TRBD1 on 5 matching bases. V lost 1 base and J 5 bases, leaving 11 bases between the germline ends. CDR1 is WSHSY, CDR2 SAAADI, per germline. The CDR3 loop spans 14 amino acids. The CDR3, as DNA: TGCGCCAGCAGTGAGTTCGGGGGTGCTACTGAAGCTTTCTTT. It codes for CASSEFGGATEAFF.

The chain combines TRBV9 with TRBJ2-3, with D unclear. V gave up 2 bases and J gave up 3 bases, with 7 bases separating them. Germline V gene lookup returns CDR1 SGDLS and CDR2 YYNGEE. The CDR3 sequence is 13 residues long. The CDR3 spells CASSVSHTDTQYF. The CDR3 DNA is TGTGCCAGCAGCGTCAGCCATACAGATACGCAGTATTTT.

The V gene is TRBV19, the J gene TRBJ1-2; D is uncertain. From germline, CDR1 is LNHDA and CDR2 SQIVND (reference sequence). The CDR3 is 12 residues long. V was cut by 6 bases and J by 4 bases, with 9 bases left in between. The CDR3 sequence: CASSTPPYGYTF. For the CDR3, the DNA is TGTGCCAGTAGCACCCCGCCCTATGGCTACACCTTC.

V and J are TRBV11-3 and TRBJ1-6; a possible D gene is TRBD1 (5 bases). Germline V gene sequence: CDR1 SGHNT, CDR2 YENEEA. Trimming removed 1 base at V and 7 bases at J, with 8 bases between. The CDR3 loop spans 14 amino acids. The CDR3 region has the DNA TGTGCCAGCAGCTTAGGGGGCGCGAATTCACCCCTCCACTTT. The encoded protein is CASSLGGANSPLHF.

The chain carries TRBV30 and TRBJ2-1; TRBD1 or TRBD2 may be the D gene (5 bases each). The length of the CDR3 is 12 residues. Germline V gene sequence: CDR1 GTSNPN, CDR2 SVGIG (reference sequence). The V end was cut by 2 bases, the J end by 8 bases, with 10 bases between. DNA of the CDR3: TGTGCCTGGAGTCCCGAGGGACATGAGCAGTTCTTC. Encoded protein: CAWSPEGHEQFF. Supplemented by reference TRBV30 and TRBJ2-1, the full variable domain reads SQTIHQWPATLVQPVGSPLSLECTVEGTSNPNLYWYRQAAGRGLQLLFYSVGIGQISSEVPQNLSASRPQDRQFILSSKKLLLSDSGFYLCAWSPEGHEQFFGPGTRLTVL.

This clone has only one observation. The V and J genes are TRBV6-5 and TRBJ2-7; D remains unclear. V gave up 8 bases and J gave up 4 bases, with 0 bases separating them. Germline CDR1 is MNHEY and CDR2 is SVGAGI. This CDR3 region has 8 residues. The CDR3 sequence: CASYEQYF. CDR3 in DNA: TGTGCCAGCTACGAGCAGTACTTC.

The V call is TRBV7-2, the J call TRBJ2-3; 7 nucleotides align to TRBD2. Per the germline V gene, CDR1 is SGHTA and CDR2 is FQGNSA. The V and J ends lost 5 bases and 2 bases, in that order; junction bases with no gene match: 1. CDR3 length: 13 amino acids. CDR3 residues: CASSRDYTDTQYF. DNA of the CDR3: TGTGCCAGCAGCCGGGACTACACAGATACGCAGTATTTT.

The J gene is TRBJ1-5, the V gene TRBV28; D is unclear. The CDR3 has 15 amino acids. Looked up from germline, CDR1 is MDHEN and CDR2 is SYDVKM. Trimming took 10 bases from V and 0 from J, leaving 16 bases between them. The CDR3 here is CATGYRSNSNQPQHF. As DNA, the CDR3 is TGTGCCACTGGGTACCGGTCGAATAGCAATCAGCCCCAGCATTTT.

V usage is TRBV2 and J usage is TRBJ2-5, with TRBD2 identical over 11 bases. The CDR3 is 15 amino acids. Germline lookup yields CDR1 SNHLY and CDR2 FYNNEI. V lost 6 bases and J lost 3; bases outside the gene matches: 6. For the CDR3, the DNA is TGTGCCAGCAGGGCCCAGACTAGCGGGAAAGAGACCCAGTACTTC. Translating gives CASRAQTSGKETQYF.

The chain links TRBV7-6 to TRBJ2-7; the D gene is possibly TRBD2 (5 bases). The V gene lost 4 bases and the J gene lost 4 bases, with 20 bases spanning the gap. This CDR3 has 16 residues. Germline CDR1 and CDR2: SGHVS and FNYEAQ. The CDR3 protein is CASSSEPSGYSYEQYF. CDR3 nucleotide sequence: TGTGCCAGCAGCTCCGAACCCAGCGGATATTCTTACGAGCAGTACTTC.

The V gene is TRBV30, the J gene TRBJ2-7; D ambiguous. V dropped 4 bases and J dropped 1 base, with 8 bases sitting between them. The CDR3 runs to 12 residues. The germline V gene encodes CDR1 GTSNPN and CDR2 SVGIG (reference sequence). CDR3 protein: CAWNLGSYEQYF. The CDR3, as DNA: TGTGCCTGGAATTTAGGATCCTACGAGCAGTACTTC.

This clone was counted once. J is TRBJ1-2 and V is TRBV30, with a weak D call TRBD1 (5 bases). Germline V lookup: CDR1 GTSNPN, CDR2 SVGIG (reference sequence). V was pared by 2 bases and J by 8 bases, with 12 bases between. The CDR3 is 12 residues long. CDR3 amino acids: CAWSPKAGGYTF. CDR3 sequence (DNA): TGTGCCTGGAGTCCCAAGGCAGGGGGCTACACCTTC.

V and J are TRBV7-9 and TRBJ2-3; D possibly corresponds to TRBD2 (5 bases). The CDR3 length is 19 residues. The germline V gene has CDR1 SEHNR and CDR2 FQNEAQ (reference sequence). Between the trimmed V and J ends, which lost 6 bases and 0 bases, there was a span of 25 bases. The CDR3 protein is CASRRGFSALTTSTDTQYF. The CDR3 DNA is TGTGCCAGCAGGCGAGGGTTTTCGGCCCTAACAACCAGCACAGATACGCAGTATTTT.

The genes are TRBV6-1 and TRBJ2-2, with unresolved D. The CDR3 covers 15 residues. Germline CDR1 and CDR2: MNHNS and SASEGT. Trimming took 1 base from V and 8 from J, leaving 14 bases between them. CDR3 sequence (DNA): TGTGCCAGCAGTGAAGTCGGCAGGAGATCAGGGGAGCTGTTTTTT. It encodes CASSEVGRRSGELFF.

The rearrangement uses TRBV5-1 and TRBJ1-4, with no clear D. The V end lost 2 bases, the J end lost 7 bases, and 9 bases lay between the germline ends. Germline CDR1 is SGHRS and CDR2 is YFSETQ. The CDR3 loop spans 13 amino acids. This CDR3 reads CASSFVGGEKLFF. The CDR3 DNA follows: TGCGCCAGCAGCTTTGTCGGCGGTGAAAAACTGTTTTTT.

This chain connects TRBV10-2 to TRBJ1-6, with 7 bases lining up with TRBD1. CDR1 is WSHSY, CDR2 SAAADI, per germline. This CDR3 is 14 amino acids long. Losses at the gene ends were 6 bases for V and 11 bases for J; bases not matched to a gene: 10. The CDR3 loop is CASSLQGQNAPLHF. Here the CDR3 DNA reads TGCGCCAGCAGCTTACAGGGGCAGAATGCACCCCTCCACTTT.